This T cell receptor (beta chain) was documented in a study of T cell repertoires in cytomegalovirus infection (dated by TCRdb to the late 2010s). Background on the whole study: Peptide stimulations targeted recently identified HLA-C-restricted CMV epitopes, whose presentation resists viral immunomodulation, together with well-studied HLA-B-restricted epitopes. Donor HLA type was relevant to the analysis, as public TCR beta signatures indicated carriage of CMV infection together with the matching HLA type. The study at large found these results: In both this cohort and an independent roughly 350-donor cohort, the cumulative frequency of public TCR beta family members distinguished carriers of CMV infection plus the relevant HLA type. The ex vivo response was dominated by HLA-C-restricted CMV-specific TCR beta clonotypes, which also provided the single most frequent clonotype in two of eight donors.

Instrument used: Illumina HiSeq 1500. TCRdb reran the public reads through fastp at Q25 and MiXCR, keeping productive beta chains. Each entry is one CDR3 protein sequence, shown with its most common DNA and genes. In all, the sample holds about 700,000 distinct CDR3 sequences, and roughly 30% of those were seen once. The top ten hold about 18% of the sample. The intended sense of this specimen's treatment or condition label: in vitro stimulation with specific CMV peptide epitopes to enrich CMV-specific T cells. On this clonotype itself: There is no known antigen for this receptor. Base quality data are lacking; no much larger clone is found one base away.

CDR1 and CDR2 (SGHVS, FQNEAQ) derive from the germline V gene. From cysteine to phenylalanine, the CDR3 is 17 amino acids long. Only the CDR3 DNA stays, 51 bases, in frame from base 1. Relative to germline, V is missing 0 bases and J is missing 3 bases, with 5 bases of the junction outside any gene match. This clonotype originated in a human donor in good health (CMV status not recorded). Some clones in this sample may be carry-over from other donors' samples. The V and J segments used are TRBV7-8 and TRBJ2-1, and 10 junction bases match TRBD2. Sequenced material: cultured PBMCs, taken from culture after CMV antigen stimulation. CDR3 sequence: CASSLAATSGVYNEQFF. Here is the DNA: TGTGCCAGCAGCTTAGCGGCCACTAGCGGGGTCTACAATGAGCAGTTCTTC.